This T cell receptor beta chain was captured in a study of T cell responses to AZD1222 COVID-19 vaccine. Study-wide context: Investigators merged groups given second doses at roughly 4 or roughly 12 weeks. General study results and limits: It should be noted that donors were predominantly white British and more often female, and clonal diversity was possibly underestimated. Reportedly, nearly half the spike-specific TCRs target unmutated variant regions. Along spike, vaccine-associated CD4 TCRs were found throughout, with dominance at 160-218 and 743-854.

TCRdb keeps only in-frame clones here, not all; method: immunoSEQ multiplex PCR. The sample records approximately 84,000 clones, roughly 90% being singletons. This CDR3 region has 18 residues. CDR1 and CDR2 (germline): SGHTA, FQGTGA. After removal of 1 base from V and 2 bases from J, the junction contained 8 bases not matched to a gene. Points on this clone: Its antigen is as yet unknown.

The receptor's source is an adult in good health. The chain is built from TRBV7-3 and TRBJ2-7; 13 nucleotides match TRBD2. The sample in question was peripheral blood, obtained on day 0 of AZD1222 vaccination. CDR3 nucleotide sequence: TGTGCCAGCAGCTTAAGGGCCTGGACTAGCGGGAGTCCCTACGAGCAGTACTTC. It is translated as CASSLRAWTSGSPYEQYF.